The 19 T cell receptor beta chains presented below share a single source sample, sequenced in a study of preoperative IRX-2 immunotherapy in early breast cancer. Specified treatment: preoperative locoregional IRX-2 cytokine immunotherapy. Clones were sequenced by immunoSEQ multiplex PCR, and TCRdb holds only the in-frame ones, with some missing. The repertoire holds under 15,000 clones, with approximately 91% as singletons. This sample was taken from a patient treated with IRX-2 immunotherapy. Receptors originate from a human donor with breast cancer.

The CDR3 loop reads CASSPTSGAVYEQYV. CDR3 coding DNA: TGTGCCAGCAGTCCGACTAGCGGGGCTGTCTACGAGCAGTACGTC. The chain recombines TRBV28 with TRBJ2-7, with 11 nucleotides matching TRBD2. Trimming removed 5 bases from V and 3 bases from J; junction bases left unmatched: 6. From germline, CDR1 is MDHEN and CDR2 SYDVKM. The CDR3 runs 15 residues.

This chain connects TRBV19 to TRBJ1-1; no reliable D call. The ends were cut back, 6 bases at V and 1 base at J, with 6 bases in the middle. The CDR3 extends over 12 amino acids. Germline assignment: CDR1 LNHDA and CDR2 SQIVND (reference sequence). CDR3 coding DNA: TGTGCCAGTAGCCTGGGGAACACTGAAGCTTTCTTT. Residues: CASSLGNTEAFF.

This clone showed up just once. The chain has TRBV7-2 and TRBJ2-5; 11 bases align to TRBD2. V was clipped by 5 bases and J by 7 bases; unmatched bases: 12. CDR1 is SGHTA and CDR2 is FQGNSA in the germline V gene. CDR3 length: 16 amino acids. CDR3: CASSQGTSGLGGTQYF. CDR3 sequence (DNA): TGTGCCAGCAGCCAAGGGACTAGCGGTCTCGGGGGGACCCAGTACTTC. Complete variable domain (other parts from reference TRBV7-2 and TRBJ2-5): GAGVSQSPSNKVTEKGKDVELRCDPISGHTALYWYRQSLGQGLEFLIYFQGNSAPDKSGLPSDRFSAERTGGSVSTLTIQRTQQEDSAVYLCASSQGTSGLGGTQYFGPGTRLLVL.

The CDR3 nucleotides are TGTGCCAGCAGCTCTCGGACTAGCGGGGCGCTGGGCGGGGAGCTGTTTTTT. Translated, it gives CASSSRTSGALGGELFF. The genes are TRBV7-8 and TRBJ2-2; 12 bases match TRBD2. This CDR3 is 17 amino acids long. Germline CDR1 reads SGHVS; CDR2 reads FQNEAQ. V gave up 4 bases and J gave up 7 bases; unmatched junction bases: 10. Full variable domain (missing parts from reference TRBV7-8 and TRBJ2-2): GAGVSQSPRYKVAKRGQDVALRCDPISGHVSLFWYQQALGQGPEFLTYFQNEAQLDKSGLPSDRFFAERPEGSVSTLKIQRTQQEDSAVYLCASSSRTSGALGGELFFGEGSRLTVL.

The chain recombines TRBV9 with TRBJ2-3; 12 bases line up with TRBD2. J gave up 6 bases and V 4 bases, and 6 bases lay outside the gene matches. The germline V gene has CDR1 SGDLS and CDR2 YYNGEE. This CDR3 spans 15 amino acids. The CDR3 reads CASSPLAGGTDTQYF. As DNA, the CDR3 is TGTGCCAGCAGCCCCCTAGCGGGGGGGACGGATACGCAGTATTTT.

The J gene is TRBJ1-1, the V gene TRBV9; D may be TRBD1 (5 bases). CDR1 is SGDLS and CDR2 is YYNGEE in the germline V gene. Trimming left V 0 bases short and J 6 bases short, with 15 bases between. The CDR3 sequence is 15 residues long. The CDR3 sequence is CASSVVLSRGSEAFF. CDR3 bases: TGTGCCAGCAGCGTAGTCCTCTCAAGGGGCTCTGAAGCTTTCTTT.

CDR3 nucleotide sequence: TGTGCCAGCAGCCTTACTACGAACACCGGGGAGCTGTTTTTT. It specifies CASSLTTNTGELFF. The genes are TRBV7-6 and TRBJ2-2; D remains ambiguous. Germline values: CDR1 SGHVS, CDR2 FNYEAQ. The CDR3 totals 14 residues. V gave up 5 bases and J gave up 0 bases, with 7 bases separating them.

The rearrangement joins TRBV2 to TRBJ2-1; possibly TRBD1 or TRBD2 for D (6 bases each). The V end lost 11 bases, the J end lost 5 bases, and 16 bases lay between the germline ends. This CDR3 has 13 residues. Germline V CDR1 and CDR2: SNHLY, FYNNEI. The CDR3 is CAEGGFTDNEQFF. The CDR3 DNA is TGTGCCGAAGGGGGGTTTACTGACAATGAGCAGTTCTTC.

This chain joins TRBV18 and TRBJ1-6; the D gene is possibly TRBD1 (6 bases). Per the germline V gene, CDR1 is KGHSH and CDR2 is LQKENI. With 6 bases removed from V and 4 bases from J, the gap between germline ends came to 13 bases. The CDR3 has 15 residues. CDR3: CASSRTEAYNSPLHF. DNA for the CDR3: TGTGCCAGCTCCCGGACAGAGGCTTATAATTCACCCCTCCACTTT.

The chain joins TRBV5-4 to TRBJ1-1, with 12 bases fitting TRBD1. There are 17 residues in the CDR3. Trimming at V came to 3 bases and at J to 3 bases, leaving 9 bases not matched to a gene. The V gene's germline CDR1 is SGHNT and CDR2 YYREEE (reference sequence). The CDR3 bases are TGTGCCAGCAGCTCCATCGGGGACAGGGGGCTGGACACTGAAGCTTTCTTT. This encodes CASSSIGDRGLDTEAFF.

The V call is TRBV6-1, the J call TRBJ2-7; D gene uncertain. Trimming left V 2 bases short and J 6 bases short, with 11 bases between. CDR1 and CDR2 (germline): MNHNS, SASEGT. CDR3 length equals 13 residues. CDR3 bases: TGTGCCAGCAGTGAATCCTTGCCAGCCGAGCAGTACGTC. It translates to CASSESLPAEQYV.

The CDR3 loop is CAISEFSRGYEQYF. CDR3 bases: TGTGCCATCAGTGAGTTTTCCAGGGGCTACGAGCAGTACTTC. V usage is TRBV10-3 and J usage is TRBJ2-7, with TRBD1 as a possible D gene (6 bases). Trimming removed 1 base from V and 3 bases from J, with 10 bases in between. The germline V gene has CDR1 ENHRY and CDR2 SYGVKD. This CDR3 contains 14 residues.

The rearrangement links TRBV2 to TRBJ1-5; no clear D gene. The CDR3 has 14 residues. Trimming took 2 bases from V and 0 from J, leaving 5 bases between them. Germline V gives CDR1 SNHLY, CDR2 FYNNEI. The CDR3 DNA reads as TGTGCCAGCAGTGAACAGACTAGCAATCAGCCCCAGCATTTT. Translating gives CASSEQTSNQPQHF.

The CDR3 sequence: CASSQSRDRVHETQYF. In nucleotides, the CDR3 is TGTGCCAGTAGTCAATCCCGGGACAGGGTCCACGAGACCCAGTACTTC. This chain uses TRBV19 with TRBJ2-5; 9 nucleotides agree with TRBD1. Germline V gene lookup returns CDR1 LNHDA and CDR2 SQIVND (reference sequence). The trim removed 5 bases at V and 5 bases at J, leaving 12 bases unmatched. CDR3 length: 16 amino acids.

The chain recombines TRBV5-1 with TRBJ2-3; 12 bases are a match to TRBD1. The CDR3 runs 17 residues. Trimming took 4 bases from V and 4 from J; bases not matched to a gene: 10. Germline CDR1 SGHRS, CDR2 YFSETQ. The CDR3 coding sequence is TGCGCCAGCAGCCCGATCCCCGGGACAGGGGGCCCAGATACGCAGTATTTT. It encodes CASSPIPGTGGPDTQYF.

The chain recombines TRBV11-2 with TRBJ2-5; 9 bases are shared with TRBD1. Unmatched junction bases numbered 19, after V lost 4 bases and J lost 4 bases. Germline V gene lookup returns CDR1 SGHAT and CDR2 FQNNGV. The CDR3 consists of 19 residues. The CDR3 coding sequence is TGTGCCAGCAGCTCCGCGGGCGCCAACAGGGGGCGCTTCGTAGAGACCCAGTACTTC. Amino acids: CASSSAGANRGRFVETQYF.

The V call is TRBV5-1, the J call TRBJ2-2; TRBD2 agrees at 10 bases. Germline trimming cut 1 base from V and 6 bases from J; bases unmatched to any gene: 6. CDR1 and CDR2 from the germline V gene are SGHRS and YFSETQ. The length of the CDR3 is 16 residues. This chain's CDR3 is CASSLTGTSVAGELFF. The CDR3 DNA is TGCGCCAGCAGCTTGACCGGGACTAGCGTTGCCGGGGAGCTGTTTTTT. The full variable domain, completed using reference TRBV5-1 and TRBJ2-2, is KAGVTQTPRYLIKTRGQQVTLSCSPISGHRSVSWYQQTPGQGLQFLFEYFSETQRNKGNFPGRFSGRQFSNSRSEMNVSTLELGDSALYLCASSLTGTSVAGELFFGEGSRLTVL.

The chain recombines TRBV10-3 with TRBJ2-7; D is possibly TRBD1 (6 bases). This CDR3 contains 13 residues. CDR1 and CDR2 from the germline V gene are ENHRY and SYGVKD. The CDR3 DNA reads TGTGCCATCAGCGTAGCTCAGGGGTACGGGCAGTACGTC. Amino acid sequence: CAISVAQGYGQYV.

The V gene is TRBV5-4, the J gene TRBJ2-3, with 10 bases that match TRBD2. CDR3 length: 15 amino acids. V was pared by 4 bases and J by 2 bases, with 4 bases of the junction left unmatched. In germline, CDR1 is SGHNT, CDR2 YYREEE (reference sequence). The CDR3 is CASSRSGGNTDTQYF. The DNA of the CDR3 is TGTGCCAGCAGCCGTAGCGGGGGGAACACAGATACGCAGTATTTT.